Below, 9 T cell receptor beta chains from the same sample are listed, as sequenced in a study of shared clonotypes between healthy human individuals. The repertoire was sequenced with immunoSEQ multiplex PCR; TCRdb's copy has only in-frame clones and lacks some. The sample lists about 2.2 million clones, about 94% occurring once. Naivety among CD8 cells was defined by CD45RO negativity and positive CCR7 selection, thereby excluding terminally differentiated effector memory CD45RA+ cells. The sample comprised naive CD8+ T cells from PBMCs. All receptors come from a man aged 18 to 30 in good health. Some clones in this sample may be carry-over from other donors' samples.

V is TRBV4-1 and J is TRBJ1-3; unclear D gene. The V end was cut by 0 bases, the J end by 2 bases, with 14 bases between. The CDR3 loop spans 17 amino acids. CDR1 is MGHRA, CDR2 YSYEKL, per germline. The CDR3 coding sequence is TGCGCCAGCAGCCAAGACATCGCCCGGGTTGCTGGAAACACCATATATTTT. This translates into CASSQDIARVAGNTIYF.

The genes are TRBV29-1 and TRBJ2-3; 7 nucleotides match TRBD2. Germline lookup yields CDR1 SQVTM and CDR2 ANQGSEA. The CDR3 consists of 14 residues. The V segment lost 1 base and the J segment 5 bases; nucleotides outside the gene matches: 6. CDR3 in DNA: TGCAGCGTTGAAGTTCGTGCGGGAGTAGATACGCAGTATTTT. Its protein product is CSVEVRAGVDTQYF.

The chain joins TRBV7-9 to TRBJ1-4; 11 bases fit TRBD1. The CDR3 is made up of 16 amino acids. Trimming at V came to 5 bases and at J to 7 bases, leaving 9 bases not matched to a gene. Germline-derived CDR1 and CDR2 are SEHNR and FQNEAQ (reference sequence). This chain's CDR3 is CASSREPGTGGEKLFF. The CDR3 bases are TGTGCCAGCAGCCGGGAACCGGGGACAGGGGGTGAAAAACTGTTTTTT.

The rearrangement joins TRBV18 to TRBJ2-7; 7 bases are shared with TRBD2. V shed 8 bases and J 5 bases; nucleotides not matched to a gene: 15. Per the germline V gene, CDR1 is KGHSH and CDR2 is LQKENI. CDR3 length: 15 residues. In DNA, the CDR3 is TGTGCCAGCCAACCTGAGGGCGGGAGCGTCGACGAGCAGTACTTC. Translated, it gives CASQPEGGSVDEQYF.

The genes are TRBV9 and TRBJ2-1, with TRBD2 matching over 8 bases. Germline V gene lookup returns CDR1 SGDLS and CDR2 YYNGEE. This CDR3 region has 14 residues. V gave up 4 bases and J gave up 9 bases; unmatched junction bases: 9. The CDR3 nucleotides are TGTGCCAGCAGCCCATTAGCGGGAATGGGTGAGCAGTTCTTC. It yields the protein CASSPLAGMGEQFF.

The V gene is TRBV19, the J gene TRBJ1-5, with D hard to call. CDR1 and CDR2 (germline): LNHDA, SQIVND (reference sequence). The CDR3 has 15 amino acids. V lost 8 bases and J lost 2, with 16 bases in between. CDR3 loop: CASLSSLGRNQPQHF. The CDR3 DNA is TGTGCCAGTCTGAGCTCCCTAGGTCGCAATCAGCCCCAGCATTTT.

The gene calls are TRBV4-3 and TRBJ2-7; D not resolved. CDR1 is LGHNA and CDR2 is YSLEER in the germline V gene. Deletions cut 1 base from V and 5 bases from J, with 15 bases between. This CDR3 has 15 residues. Written as DNA, the CDR3 is TGCGCCAGCAGCCAAGGGACGGCCCACCGTAACGAGCAGTACTTC. The encoded protein is CASSQGTAHRNEQYF.

This chain joins TRBV7-8 and TRBJ1-5; D is possibly TRBD1 (6 bases). The CDR3 is made up of 16 amino acids. Germline values: CDR1 SGHVS, CDR2 FQNEAQ. V dropped 5 bases and J dropped 2 bases, with 16 bases sitting between them. CDR3 bases: TGTGCCAGCAGCGCTTACAGGGTGGGGGGCAATCAGCCCCAGCATTTT. It translates to CASSAYRVGGNQPQHF. Full variable domain (outside the CDR3, taken from reference TRBV7-8 and TRBJ1-5): GAGVSQSPRYKVAKRGQDVALRCDPISGHVSLFWYQQALGQGPEFLTYFQNEAQLDKSGLPSDRFFAERPEGSVSTLKIQRTQQEDSAVYLCASSAYRVGGNQPQHFGDGTRLSIL.

The V call is TRBV25-1, the J call TRBJ2-1; 7 bases align to TRBD2. The CDR3 spans 16 residues. In germline, CDR1 is MGHDK, CDR2 SYGVNS. Trimming at V came to 1 base and at J to 3 bases, leaving 6 bases not matched to a gene. The CDR3 DNA follows: TGTGCCAGCAGTGAATTGGGCGGGAGCGTCTACAATGAGCAGTTCTTC. Its translation: CASSELGGSVYNEQFF.